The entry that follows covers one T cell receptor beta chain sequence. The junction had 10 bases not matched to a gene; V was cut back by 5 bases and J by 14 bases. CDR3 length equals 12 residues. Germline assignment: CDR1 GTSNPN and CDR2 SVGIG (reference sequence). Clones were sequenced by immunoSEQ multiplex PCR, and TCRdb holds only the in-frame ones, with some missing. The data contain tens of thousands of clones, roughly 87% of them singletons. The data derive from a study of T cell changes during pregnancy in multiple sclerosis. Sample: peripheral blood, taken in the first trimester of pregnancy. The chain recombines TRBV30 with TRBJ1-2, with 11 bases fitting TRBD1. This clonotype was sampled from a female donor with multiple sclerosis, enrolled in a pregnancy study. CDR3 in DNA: TGTGCCTGGGACCGGGACAGGGGGTATAGGACCTTC. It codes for CAWDRDRGYRTF.